These 27 T cell receptor beta chains were sequenced from one sample in a study of Ad26.COV2.S vaccination and SARS-CoV-2 variants. Clones were sequenced by immunoSEQ multiplex PCR, and TCRdb holds only the in-frame ones, with some missing. The table lists around 450,000 clones, approximately 92% of them singletons. Treatment specified: 19 received Ad26.COV2.S at low or high dose, single or two shots; 5 received placebo; per-sample allocation not given. Day 63 after the first vaccine or placebo injection was the time point for sampling. This specimen was peripheral blood, taken in a trial of Ad26.COV2.S vaccine versus placebo. These TCRs come from a person between 18 and 65 years old who received the Ad26.COV2.S COVID-19 vaccine or a placebo.

This clone was observed a single time. The junction departs from the called germline gene at one end, perhaps through a read error. The rearrangement joins TRBV11-2 to TRBJ1-1, with D possibly being TRBD1 (5 bases). The germline V gene encodes CDR1 SGHAT and CDR2 FQNNGV. This CDR3 has 13 amino acids. CDR3 residues: CASSFGEGRQGGF. The CDR3, as DNA: TGTGCCAGCAGCTTTGGGGAAGGTCGGCAGGGCGGCTTT.

This chain connects TRBV5-1 to TRBJ2-7; D gene ambiguous. The germline V gene encodes CDR1 SGHRS and CDR2 YFSETQ. The CDR3 length is 13 residues. Trimming removed 4 bases from V and 4 bases from J, with 12 bases in between. The CDR3 is CASSEWARYEQYF. The CDR3 DNA reads as TGCGCCAGCAGCGAATGGGCCCGTTACGAGCAGTACTTC.

On this clone: The same CDR3 arises from other DNA sequences in this sample as well. The chain couples TRBV27 to TRBJ2-3; the D gene is possibly TRBD2 (5 bases). There are 13 residues in the CDR3. V lost 0 bases, J lost 4 bases, and 5 bases lay in between. Germline CDR1 and CDR2: MNHEY and SMNVEV (reference sequence). CDR3 nucleotides: TGTGCCAGCAGTTTATCGCGGGCAGATACGCAGTATTTT. Its protein product is CASSLSRADTQYF.

The chain couples TRBV5-6 to TRBJ2-7, with a tentative D call TRBD1 (6 bases). The CDR3 is made up of 12 amino acids. CDR1 is SGHDT, CDR2 YYEEEE, per germline. Trimming removed 6 bases from V and 5 bases from J, with 12 bases in between. The CDR3 protein is CASTRDTHEQYF. CDR3 in DNA: TGTGCCAGCACCAGGGACACCCACGAGCAGTACTTC.

The gene calls are TRBV5-6 and TRBJ1-2; 8 nucleotides line up with TRBD1. The CDR3 covers 14 residues. Trimming removed 4 bases from V and 9 bases from J; junction bases left unmatched: 11. Germline V gene lookup returns CDR1 SGHDT and CDR2 YYEEEE. The CDR3, as DNA: TGTGCCAGCAGCCTGGGCGGACAGGGAGTCAGCTACACCTTC. It encodes CASSLGGQGVSYTF.

The J gene is TRBJ1-4, the V gene TRBV29-1; D gene ambiguous. The CDR3 contains 14 residues. Germline V lookup: CDR1 SQVTM, CDR2 ANQGSEA. The V and J ends lost 0 bases and 4 bases respectively, with 9 bases between them. The CDR3 is CSVEEEPDNEKLFF. As DNA, the CDR3 is TGCAGCGTTGAAGAGGAACCAGATAATGAAAAACTGTTTTTT.

This clone turned up a few times. V usage is TRBV5-1 and J usage is TRBJ1-1; the D is unclear. Germline loops: CDR1 SGHRS, CDR2 YFSETQ. The CDR3 has 13 residues. V was clipped by 1 base and J by 4 bases, with 8 bases between them. The CDR3 here is CASSLLESTEAFF. The CDR3 DNA reads as TGCGCCAGCAGCTTGTTGGAGAGCACTGAAGCTTTCTTT.

The rearrangement joins TRBV6-5 to TRBJ1-1; D uncertain. The germline V gene has CDR1 MNHEY and CDR2 SVGAGI. V shed 0 bases and J shed 7 bases, with 6 bases lying between them. The CDR3 is made up of 12 amino acids. The CDR3 is CASSYSLGEAFF. The CDR3 bases are TGTGCCAGCAGTTACTCGTTGGGTGAAGCTTTCTTT.

V gene TRBV6-2 or TRBV6-3 combines with J gene TRBJ2-7; possibly TRBD1 or TRBD2 for D (6 bases each). Germline lookup yields CDR1 MNHEY and CDR2 SVGEGT. This CDR3 is built from 13 residues. Trimming removed 2 bases from V and 6 bases from J, with 11 bases in between. The CDR3 protein is CASSYPGAGEQYV. The CDR3 DNA sequence: TGTGCCAGCAGTTACCCGGGGGCGGGCGAGCAGTACGTC.

This chain connects TRBV5-1 to TRBJ1-6; D perhaps matches TRBD1 (6 bases). Germline V CDR1 and CDR2: SGHRS, YFSETQ. The CDR3 totals 14 residues. With 3 bases removed from V and 7 bases from J, the gap between germline ends came to 11 bases. The CDR3 here is CASSSTGRNSPLHF. The CDR3 nucleotides read TGCGCCAGCAGCTCCACAGGGAGGAATTCACCCCTCCACTTT.

This clone was seen just once. The chain combines TRBV2 with TRBJ2-5, with a possible D match to TRBD2 (6 bases). The length of the CDR3 is 14 residues. The ends were cut back, 7 bases at V and 5 bases at J, with 17 bases in the middle. Germline CDR1 SNHLY, CDR2 FYNNEI. CDR3 sequence reads: CASTGLAWQETQYF. The CDR3, as DNA: TGTGCCAGCACGGGACTGGCGTGGCAGGAGACCCAGTACTTC.

The chain joins TRBV18 to TRBJ2-5; no clear D. This CDR3 spans 11 amino acids. V was clipped by 4 bases and J by 3 bases, with 3 bases between them. The germline gives CDR1 KGHSH, CDR2 LQKENI. For the CDR3, the DNA is TGTGCCAGCTCACGAAAAGAGACCCAGTACTTC. Translation gives CASSRKETQYF. Supplemented by reference TRBV18 and TRBJ2-5, the full variable domain reads NAGVMQNPRHLVRRRGQEARLRCSPMKGHSHVYWYRQLPEEGLKFMVYLQKENIIDESGMPKERFSAEFPKEGPSILRIQQVVRGDSAAYFCASSRKETQYFGPGTRLLVL.

The gene calls are TRBV19 and TRBJ2-7; perhaps TRBD2 as D (6 bases). The V end lost 8 bases, the J end lost 2 bases, and 19 bases lay between the germline ends. The CDR3 totals 15 residues. Germline V gene sequence: CDR1 LNHDA, CDR2 SQIVND (reference sequence). The CDR3 nucleotides read TGTGCCAGTGCCCAAAATAGCGGATCCCCCTACGAGCAGTACTTC. Amino acids: CASAQNSGSPYEQYF.

The chain uses TRBV5-1 and TRBJ2-2, with D tentatively TRBD1 (6 bases). V lost 0 bases and J 3 bases, leaving 9 bases between the germline ends. CDR3 length: 15 residues. Germline CDR1 and CDR2: SGHRS and YFSETQ. The CDR3 DNA follows: TGCGCCAGCAGCTTGGCTCAGGGGTACACCGGGGAGCTGTTTTTT. It codes for CASSLAQGYTGELFF.

The V and J genes are TRBV19 and TRBJ2-2; D is ambiguous. CDR1 and CDR2 from the germline V gene are LNHDA and SQIVND (reference sequence). The ends were cut back, 7 bases at V and 7 bases at J, with 19 bases in the middle. This CDR3 region has 15 residues. The CDR3 loop is CASMSLAAQGGELFF. CDR3 DNA: TGTGCCAGTATGTCACTGGCAGCCCAAGGCGGGGAGCTGTTTTTT.

The J gene is TRBJ1-4, the V gene TRBV5-8; D possibly corresponds to TRBD1 (5 bases). V was cut by 2 bases and J by 7 bases, with 12 bases left in between. Germline CDR1 reads SGHTS; CDR2 reads YDEGEE. The CDR3 spans 14 residues. This CDR3 is CASSLQASAEKLFF. CDR3 in DNA: TGTGCCAGCAGCTTACAGGCGTCCGCTGAAAAACTGTTTTTT. The full variable domain, with the rest looked up from reference TRBV5-8 and TRBJ1-4, is EAGVTQSPTHLIKTRGQQATLRCSPISGHTSVYWYQQALGLGLQFLLWYDEGEERNRGNFPPRFSGRQFPNYSSELNVNALELEDSALYLCASSLQASAEKLFFGSGTQLSVL.

This clone appeared a single time. The rearrangement links TRBV19 to TRBJ2-3, with D uncertain. The V end was cut by 4 bases, the J end by 4 bases, with 6 bases between. The germline V gene has CDR1 LNHDA and CDR2 SQIVND (reference sequence). CDR3 length: 12 amino acids. The CDR3 sequence: CASSREPDTQYF. Written as DNA, the CDR3 is TGTGCCAGTAGTAGGGAACCAGATACGCAGTATTTT. Full variable domain (remainder filled in from reference TRBV19 and TRBJ2-3): DGGITQSPKYLFRKEGQNVTLSCEQNLNHDAMYWYRQDPGQGLRLIYYSQIVNDFQKGDIAEGYSVSREKKESFPLTVTSAQKNPTAFYLCASSREPDTQYFGPGTRLTVL.

The genes are TRBV7-2 and TRBJ1-2, with 10 bases fitting TRBD1. The CDR3 length is 15 residues. The germline gives CDR1 SGHTA, CDR2 FQGNSA. The V segment lost 4 bases and the J segment 4 bases; nucleotides outside the gene matches: 6. The CDR3 protein is CASSSRRTGGYGYTF. As DNA, the CDR3 is TGTGCCAGCAGCTCCCGCCGGACAGGGGGCTATGGCTACACCTTC.

The genes are TRBV15 and TRBJ1-5, with 7 bases that match TRBD1. The CDR3 extends over 15 amino acids. Unmatched junction bases numbered 5, after V lost 2 bases and J lost 4 bases. Germline values: CDR1 LNHNV, CDR2 YYDKDF (reference sequence). CDR3 loop: CATSRLDRANQPQHF. In DNA, the CDR3 is TGTGCCACCAGCAGACTCGACAGGGCGAATCAGCCCCAGCATTTT.

The chain joins TRBV13 to TRBJ1-2, with TRBD1 matching over 7 bases. V lost 5 bases and J lost 4; bases outside the gene matches: 13. Germline V gene data show CDR1 as PRHDT and CDR2 as FYEKMQ (reference sequence). CDR3 size: 16 residues. The CDR3 sequence: CASSPGPGQPFYGYTF. The CDR3 coding sequence is TGTGCCAGCAGCCCTGGTCCGGGACAGCCTTTCTATGGCTACACCTTC.

This clone appeared a single time. The chain employs TRBV15 and TRBJ2-2; D possibly matches TRBD1 or TRBD2 (5 bases each). Per the germline V gene, CDR1 is LNHNV and CDR2 is YYDKDF (reference sequence). The CDR3 runs to 15 residues. V lost 1 base to trimming and J lost 5 bases, with 11 bases between them. The CDR3 DNA is TGTGCCACCAGCAGAGGGGGACCGACGACCGGGGAGCTGTTTTTT. This codes for CATSRGGPTTGELFF.

The chain employs TRBV7-2 and TRBJ1-6; D may be TRBD1 (6 bases). CDR3 length equals 15 residues. The V end lost 2 bases, the J end lost 6 bases, and 11 bases lay between the germline ends. Germline V CDR1 and CDR2: SGHTA, FQGNSA. CDR3 sequence (DNA): TGTGCCAGCAGCTTACAGGGGATTGTTAATTCACCCCTCCACTTT. Encoded protein: CASSLQGIVNSPLHF.

V and J are TRBV25-1 and TRBJ1-1, with D perhaps matching TRBD1 (5 bases). The CDR3 is 12 residues long. Germline V gives CDR1 MGHDK, CDR2 SYGVNS. V lost 6 bases and J 8 bases, leaving 13 bases between the germline ends. The CDR3, as DNA: TGTGCCAGCAGAGGGGACCTACGAGAAGCTTTCTTT. This gives the protein CASRGDLREAFF.

Only one count was recorded for this clone. The V and J genes are TRBV4-3 and TRBJ2-1, with TRBD2 matching 9 bases. J gave up 8 bases and V 0 bases, and 8 bases lay outside the gene matches. CDR1 is LGHNA, CDR2 YSLEER, per germline. CDR3 length equals 16 residues. The CDR3: CASSQDPASGVHEQFF. As DNA, the CDR3 is TGCGCCAGCAGCCAAGATCCAGCTAGCGGGGTACATGAGCAGTTCTTC.

The chain carries TRBV19 and TRBJ1-5; the match to TRBD1 covers 7 bases. Germline-derived CDR1 and CDR2 are LNHDA and SQIVND (reference sequence). The CDR3 has 15 amino acids. V was pared by 5 bases and J by 5 bases, with 9 bases of the junction left unmatched. CDR3 sequence: CASSATTGYDQPQHF. In DNA form, the CDR3 reads TGTGCCAGTAGTGCCACGACAGGGTATGATCAGCCCCAGCATTTT.

The V gene is TRBV19, the J gene TRBJ1-5; D unresolved. Between the trimmed V and J ends, which lost 6 bases and 6 bases, there was a span of 24 bases. Per the germline V gene, CDR1 is LNHDA and CDR2 is SQIVND (reference sequence). The CDR3 covers 17 residues. The chain's CDR3 is CASSPQNLGIWGQPQHF. The CDR3 nucleotides are TGTGCCAGTAGCCCACAGAACTTAGGAATTTGGGGTCAGCCCCAGCATTTT.

V and J are TRBV5-1 and TRBJ2-5, with 7 positions matching TRBD1. CDR1 SGHRS and CDR2 YFSETQ come from the germline V gene. CDR3 size: 15 residues. With V trimmed by 4 bases and J by 7 bases, 13 bases remained unmatched. CDR3 in DNA: TGCGCCAGCAGCCCCCAAGGACAGGTTGGAGGGACCCAGTACTTC. It specifies CASSPQGQVGGTQYF.